One and the same sample provided the 16 T cell receptor beta chains below, sequenced in a study of cytomegalovirus exposure and HLA in healthy donors. The study ran its PCR with 60 Vbeta and 13 Jbeta primers. The table came from immunoSEQ multiplex PCR; TCRdb's copy has only in-frame clones and leaves some out. The profile shows some 190,000 clones, around 80% of them singletons. The sample was PBMCs. These receptors all stem from a woman aged 25 to 39 in good health and CMV-seronegative.

The CDR3 sequence: CAIIDPNTEAFF. The CDR3, as DNA: TGTGCCATCATAGATCCGAACACTGAAGCTTTCTTT. V gene TRBV25-1 combines with J gene TRBJ1-1, with D hard to call. Trimming shortened V by 10 bases and J by 1 base, and 10 bases separated the two germline ends. Looked up from germline, CDR1 is MGHDK and CDR2 is SYGVNS. This CDR3 region has 12 residues.

DNA of the CDR3: TGTGCCAGCAGTGTTGCAGGGGGAGAAGATTCACCCCTCCACTTT. The encoded protein is CASSVAGGEDSPLHF. The chain couples TRBV2 to TRBJ1-6; 7 nucleotides line up with TRBD1. The V segment lost 4 bases and the J segment 8 bases; nucleotides outside the gene matches: 8. CDR3 size: 15 residues. Germline loops: CDR1 SNHLY, CDR2 FYNNEI.

The chain combines TRBV30 with TRBJ2-7; 8 bases fit TRBD2. Germline V CDR1 and CDR2: GTSNPN, SVGIG (reference sequence). The CDR3 has 16 residues. J was trimmed by 2 bases and V by 3 bases; bases with no gene match: 12. DNA for the CDR3: TGTGCCTGGAGGCCATCCCGAAGCGGGGGCACCTACGAGCAGTACTTC. Translated, it gives CAWRPSRSGGTYEQYF.

The chain joins TRBV7-2 to TRBJ1-2; 7 nucleotides match TRBD1. The CDR3 length is 14 residues. Germline CDR1 and CDR2: SGHTA and FQGNSA. Trimming cost V 3 bases and J 4 bases; bases outside gene matches: 5. The chain's CDR3 is CASSLGDSPYGYTF. The CDR3 DNA is TGTGCCAGCAGCTTGGGGGACAGTCCCTATGGCTACACCTTC.

V is TRBV5-1 and J is TRBJ1-3, with D possibly TRBD1 on 5 matching bases. There are 16 residues in the CDR3. Germline V gene lookup returns CDR1 SGHRS and CDR2 YFSETQ. Deletions cut 0 bases from V and 0 bases from J, with 10 bases between. In DNA form, the CDR3 reads TGCGCCAGCAGCTTGGTGGGGGGATACTCTGGAAACACCATATATTTT. Residues: CASSLVGGYSGNTIYF.

This sequence joins TRBV29-1 and TRBJ1-1; 9 nucleotides align to TRBD1. With 2 bases clipped from V and 9 bases from J, the junction kept 13 bases outside the gene matches. The CDR3 has 15 amino acids. Germline values: CDR1 SQVTM, CDR2 ANQGSEA. This CDR3 is CSVERDRVRPIKAFF. CDR3 DNA sequence: TGCAGCGTTGAACGGGACAGGGTTCGACCAATAAAAGCTTTCTTT.

J is TRBJ1-4 and V is TRBV5-1; 10 nucleotides match TRBD1. Trimming at V came to 0 bases and at J to 7 bases, leaving 6 bases not matched to a gene. The CDR3 covers 16 residues. CDR1 and CDR2 (germline): SGHRS, YFSETQ. The CDR3 coding sequence is TGCGCCAGCAGCTTGGGAGACAGGGGGCTTTTTGAAAAACTGTTTTTT. Translation: CASSLGDRGLFEKLFF.

This clone has more than one count but fewer than ten. The chain combines TRBV25-1 with TRBJ1-1; D might be TRBD1 (5 bases). The CDR3 is 13 amino acids. Germline values: CDR1 MGHDK, CDR2 SYGVNS. V was shortened by 6 bases and J by 4 bases, with 12 bases between the two germline ends. CDR3 protein: CASSAGISTEAFF. The CDR3 DNA reads as TGTGCCAGCAGCGCAGGGATTTCCACTGAAGCTTTCTTT.

This clone turned up a few times. This sequence joins TRBV30 and TRBJ1-3; 7 bases line up with TRBD1. This CDR3 comprises 15 residues. V trimming: 2 bases; J trimming: 0 bases; junction bases outside the gene matches: 4. CDR1 is GTSNPN and CDR2 is SVGIG in the germline V gene (reference sequence). The CDR3 nucleotides are TGTGCCTGGAGTAGGGACAGTGGCTCTGGAAACACCATATATTTT. Encoded protein: CAWSRDSGSGNTIYF.

The chain joins TRBV5-1 to TRBJ2-5, with 8 bases that match TRBD2. J was trimmed by 4 bases and V by 2 bases; bases with no gene match: 7. Germline CDR1 SGHRS, CDR2 YFSETQ. CDR3 length equals 15 residues. The CDR3 DNA reads as TGCGCCAGCAGCTTTACCCGGGGGGGTCGAGAGACCCAGTACTTC. It yields the protein CASSFTRGGRETQYF.

The genes are TRBV6-6 and TRBJ1-1, with 8 bases identical to TRBD1. The CDR3 has 13 amino acids. Per the germline V gene, CDR1 is MNHNY and CDR2 is SVGAGI (reference sequence). V dropped 7 bases and J dropped 5; count of bases not matched to a gene: 6. This CDR3 reads CASKRDRTTEAFF. Written as DNA, the CDR3 is TGTGCCAGCAAAAGGGACAGGACAACTGAAGCTTTCTTT.

The chain is built from TRBV7-2 and TRBJ2-7; 10 bases align to TRBD1. With 5 bases clipped from V and 0 bases from J, the junction kept 10 bases outside the gene matches. The CDR3 contains 17 residues. CDR1 and CDR2 from the germline V gene are SGHTA and FQGNSA. CDR3 DNA: TGTGCCAGCAGCCGCGCCGGGACAGGGGATTCCTCCTACGAGCAGTACTTC. As protein: CASSRAGTGDSSYEQYF.

The gene calls are TRBV9 and TRBJ2-5; tentative D call: TRBD2 (5 bases). The CDR3 extends over 15 amino acids. Germline V gene data show CDR1 as SGDLS and CDR2 as YYNGEE. The V end was cut by 1 base, the J end by 4 bases, with 14 bases between. The CDR3, as DNA: TGTGCCAGCAGCGTAAGCCCAGGCGGGCTAGAGACCCAGTACTTC. Its protein is CASSVSPGGLETQYF. Complete variable domain (other parts from reference TRBV9 and TRBJ2-5): DSGVTQTPKHLITATGQRVTLRCSPRSGDLSVYWYQQSLDQGLQFLIQYYNGEERAKGNILERFSAQQFPDLHSELNLSSLELGDSALYFCASSVSPGGLETQYFGPGTRLLVL.

The rearrangement uses TRBV6-5 and TRBJ2-7, with D maybe TRBD2 (7 bases). The CDR3 is 16 amino acids. In germline, CDR1 is MNHEY, CDR2 SVGAGI. The V end lost 0 bases, the J end lost 3 bases, and 15 bases lay between the germline ends. The CDR3, as DNA: TGTGCCAGCAGTTACTCGAAGGGGGGAGGGAACTACGAGCAGTACTTC. Translating it yields CASSYSKGGGNYEQYF.

This CDR3 reads CASSRPGLANTGELFF. In DNA, the CDR3 is TGTGCCAGCAGTAGGCCGGGACTAGCTAACACCGGGGAGCTGTTTTTT. The chain couples TRBV2 to TRBJ2-2, with 9 bases lining up with TRBD2. The CDR3 totals 16 residues. CDR1 and CDR2 from the germline V gene are SNHLY and FYNNEI. The junction had 6 bases not matched to a gene; V was cut back by 5 bases and J by 2 bases.

The chain couples TRBV6-5 to TRBJ1-1, with D unresolved. Trimming left V 4 bases short and J 2 bases short, with 17 bases between. Germline V gene sequence: CDR1 MNHEY, CDR2 SVGAGI. This CDR3 spans 16 amino acids. This CDR3 is CASSLTRDIPNTEAFF. The CDR3, as DNA: TGTGCCAGCAGTTTGACAAGAGACATTCCCAACACTGAAGCTTTCTTT.